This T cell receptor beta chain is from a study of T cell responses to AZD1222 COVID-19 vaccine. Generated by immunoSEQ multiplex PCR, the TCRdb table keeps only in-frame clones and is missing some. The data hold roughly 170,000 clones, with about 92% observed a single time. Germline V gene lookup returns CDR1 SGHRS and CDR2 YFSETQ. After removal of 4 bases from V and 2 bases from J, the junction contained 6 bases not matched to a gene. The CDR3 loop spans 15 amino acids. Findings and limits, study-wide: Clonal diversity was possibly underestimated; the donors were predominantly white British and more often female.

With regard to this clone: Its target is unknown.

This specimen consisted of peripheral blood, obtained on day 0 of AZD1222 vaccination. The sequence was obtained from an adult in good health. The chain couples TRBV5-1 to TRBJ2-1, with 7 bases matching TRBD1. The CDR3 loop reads CASSPRQGPYNEQFF. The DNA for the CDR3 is TGCGCCAGCAGCCCGAGACAGGGACCCTACAATGAGCAGTTCTTC.